This T cell receptor beta chain was identified during a study of CD8+ T cells in alopecia areata. CDR1 and CDR2 from the germline V gene are NNHDY and SYVADS. This CDR3 has 15 residues. V lost 3 bases to trimming and J lost 4 bases; unmatched junction nucleotides: 4. This clone was counted ten times or more. Its target is not known. TCRdb's protein and the translated DNA diverge at residue 12; the protein reported here is the translation of the DNA. Genes here carry mouse names. Read sequence stops 3 residues before the CDR3 end, and the germline J gene provides the missing end. Extraction of RNA preceded its reverse transcription into cDNA, which served as the sequencing template. Sequenced by immunoSEQ multiplex PCR; TCRdb stores in-frame clones only, minus some. This sample comprises some 120,000 clones, none seen once only. Whole-study results and caveats: The study also sequences resident alphabeta T cells of normal skin in scalp samples.

The sequence was obtained from a C3H/HeJ mouse with alopecia areata. For this strain, the MHC haplotype corresponds to H2-k. The specimen was lesional skin. The rearrangement links TRBV13-3 to TRBJ1-3; 10 nucleotides agree with TRBD1. The CDR3 bases that were read are TGTGCCAGCAGTGCGGGACAGGGGATCGGAAATACG. It is translated as CASSAGQGIGNT. The whole CDR3 protein reads CASSAGQGIGNTLYF.